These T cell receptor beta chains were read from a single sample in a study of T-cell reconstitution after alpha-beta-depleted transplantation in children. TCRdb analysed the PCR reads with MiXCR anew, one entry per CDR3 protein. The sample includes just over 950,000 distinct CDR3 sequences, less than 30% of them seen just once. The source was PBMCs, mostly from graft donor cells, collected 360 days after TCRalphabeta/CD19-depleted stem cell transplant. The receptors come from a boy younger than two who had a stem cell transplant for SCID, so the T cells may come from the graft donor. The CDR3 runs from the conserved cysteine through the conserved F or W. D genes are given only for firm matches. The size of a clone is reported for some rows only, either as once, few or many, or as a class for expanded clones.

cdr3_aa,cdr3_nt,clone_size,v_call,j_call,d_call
CASSLAETRESGNTIYF,TGTGCCAGCAGCTTAGCCGAGACCAGGGAATCTGGAAACACCATATATTTT,few,TRBV7-9,TRBJ1-3,-
CASSLAEGAGLNTEAFF,TGCGCCAGCAGCTTGGCAGAAGGGGCAGGCCTAAATACTGAAGCTTTCTTT,-,TRBV5-1,TRBJ1-1,-
CSARFGGAQYF,TGCAGTGCTAGGTTCGGCGGGGCCCAGTACTTC,-,TRBV20-1,TRBJ2-5,-
CASSRNRGQGNTIYF,TGTGCCAGCAGCCGAAACAGGGGGCAGGGAAACACCATATATTTT,-,TRBV6-5,TRBJ1-3,TRBD1
CASSRRSRGGGTTGELFF,TGCGCCAGCAGCCGAAGATCCAGGGGCGGGGGGACCACCGGGGAGCTGTTTTTT,once,TRBV4-1,TRBJ2-2,TRBD2
CASSQEGTGSGANVLTF,TGCGCCAGCAGCCAAGAAGGGACAGGGTCCGGGGCCAACGTCCTGACTTTC,-,TRBV4-3,TRBJ2-6,TRBD1
CSVDSGGDTQYF,TGCAGCGTTGATTCAGGGGGGGATACGCAGTATTTT,-,TRBV29-1,TRBJ2-3,-
CASSYEPSGNTIYF,TGTGCCAGCAGTTACGAGCCCTCGGGAAACACCATATATTTT,-,TRBV6-5,TRBJ1-3,-
CASSQVGQPQETQYF,TGTGCCAGCAGCCAAGTAGGACAGCCCCAAGAGACCCAGTACTTC,few,TRBV4-2,TRBJ2-5,-
CSVEDRQGAYEQYF,TGCAGCGTTGAAGATAGGCAGGGAGCCTACGAGCAGTACTTC,few,TRBV29-1,TRBJ2-7,-
CSAQRGGRYNEQFF,TGCAGTGCCCAGCGGGGGGGCCGGTACAATGAGCAGTTCTTC,-,TRBV20-1,TRBJ2-1,TRBD2
CASSQEGVRSYEQYF,TGTGCCAGCAGTCAAGAGGGGGTTAGGTCCTACGAGCAGTACTTC,-,TRBV12-3/TRBV12-4,TRBJ2-7,-
CASSPDGTNTGELFF,TGTGCCAGCAGCCCGGACGGGACCAACACCGGGGAGCTGTTTTTT,few,TRBV12-3/TRBV12-4,TRBJ2-2,-
CASSLGDRGFTGELFF,TGTGCCAGCAGTTTAGGGGACAGGGGGTTTACCGGGGAGCTGTTTTTT,-,TRBV12-3/TRBV12-4,TRBJ2-2,TRBD1
CASSLGWWLSGTVELNEQFF,TGTGCCAGCAGTTTGGGGTGGTGGCTAAGCGGGACAGTCGAGTTGAATGAGCAGTTCTTC,few,TRBV28,TRBJ2-1,-
CASSPRQFSGANVLTF,TGTGCCAGCAGCCCACGACAGTTCTCTGGGGCCAACGTCCTGACTTTC,many,TRBV4-2,TRBJ2-6,-
CASATFSGGANNEQFF,TGCGCCAGCGCTACTTTTAGCGGGGGGGCCAACAATGAACAGTTCTTC,few,TRBV5-1,TRBJ2-1,TRBD2
CASSLWTDNQPQHF,TGTGCCAGCAGTTTATGGACAGACAATCAGCCCCAGCATTTT,few,TRBV28,TRBJ1-5,-
CASSYGGTGQGYEKLFF,TGTGCCAGCAGTTACGGAGGGACGGGACAGGGATATGAAAAACTGTTTTTT,few,TRBV6-5,TRBJ1-4,TRBD1
CASSVASYTDRVYGYTF,TGTGCCAGCAGCGTAGCTTCCTACACCGACAGGGTCTATGGCTACACCTTC,once,TRBV9,TRBJ1-2,TRBD1
CASSYSQGEMNTEAFF,TGTGCCAGCAGTTACTCGCAAGGGGAGATGAACACTGAAGCTTTCTTT,-,TRBV6-2/TRBV6-3,TRBJ1-1,-
CSARVPRTSGLGNIQYF,TGCAGTGCTAGAGTTCCTCGGACTAGCGGGTTAGGGAACATTCAGTACTTC,many,TRBV20-1,TRBJ2-4,TRBD2
CASSPGLVFEQYF,TGTGCCAGCAGCCCGGGACTAGTTTTTGAGCAGTACTTC,-,TRBV12-3/TRBV12-4,TRBJ2-7,TRBD2
CAWAMEDIQYF,TGTGCCTGGGCGATGGAGGACATTCAGTACTTC,few,TRBV30,TRBJ2-4,-
CASSGTPKGDEQFF,TGTGCCAGCAGCGGGACCCCGAAGGGCGATGAGCAGTTCTTC,-,TRBV2,TRBJ2-1,-
CASSRTATNYGYTF,TGTGCCAGCAGTAGGACAGCAACTAACTATGGCTACACCTTC,few,TRBV12-3/TRBV12-4,TRBJ1-2,-
CATSRGGETQYF,TGTGCCACCAGCAGGGGGGGGGAGACCCAGTACTTC,few,TRBV15,TRBJ2-5,TRBD2
CASSQVTAFPDTQYF,TGTGCCAGCAGCCAAGTGACAGCGTTCCCAGATACGCAGTATTTT,few,TRBV4-2,TRBJ2-3,-
CARERLAGATDTQYF,TGTGCCAGGGAGAGACTAGCGGGGGCCACAGATACGCAGTATTTT,-,TRBV2,TRBJ2-3,TRBD2
CASSLGSKGGQNYGYTF,TGTGCCAGCAGTTTAGGTTCTAAGGGGGGGCAGAACTATGGCTACACCTTC,few,TRBV12-3/TRBV12-4,TRBJ1-2,-
CAIKGVTNTQYF,TGTGCCATCAAAGGGGTGACAAATACGCAGTATTTT,-,TRBV10-3,TRBJ2-3,-
CASTSYDRSGDTQYF,TGTGCCAGCACCTCTTATGACAGGTCAGGTGATACGCAGTATTTT,many,TRBV9,TRBJ2-3,-
CASRVTGSGNTIYF,TGTGCCAGCAGGGTGACAGGCTCTGGAAACACCATATATTTT,-,TRBV12-3/TRBV12-4,TRBJ1-3,-
CAISARAGGDEQFF,TGTGCCATCAGTGCGCGAGCGGGGGGCGATGAGCAGTTCTTC,-,TRBV10-3,TRBJ2-1,TRBD2
CASSYSRDAETQYF,TGTGCCAGCAGTTACTCTAGGGATGCGGAGACCCAGTACTTC,-,TRBV6-5,TRBJ2-5,-
CASSHSPFPSDSNNEQFF,TGTGCCAGCAGCCATTCCCCTTTCCCTTCGGACAGTAATAATGAGCAGTTCTTC,-,TRBV27,TRBJ2-1,-
CASSPVLGPDDEQFF,TGTGCCAGCTCACCGGTCCTGGGCCCCGACGATGAGCAGTTCTTC,-,TRBV18,TRBJ2-1,-
CSASGSKRTYEQYF,TGCAGTGCTAGTGGGTCAAAGAGGACCTACGAGCAGTACTTC,-,TRBV20-1,TRBJ2-7,-
CASSPGDRRVGGYTF,TGTGCCAGCTCGCCCGGGGACAGAAGAGTGGGTGGCTACACCTTC,-,TRBV18,TRBJ1-2,TRBD1
CASSLVMDEQFF,TGTGCCAGCAGTTTGGTGATGGATGAGCAGTTCTTC,many,TRBV25-1,TRBJ2-1,-
CASSTYSAGGRVAEQFF,TGTGCCAGCAGCACCTATTCAGCGGGGGGCCGGGTGGCTGAGCAGTTCTTC,few,TRBV5-5,TRBJ2-1,TRBD2
CASSFAGEWADTQYF,TGTGCCAGCAGTTTTGCAGGGGAGTGGGCAGATACGCAGTATTTT,few,TRBV12-3/TRBV12-4,TRBJ2-3,-